This T cell receptor beta chain was identified during a study of T cells in Graves' hyperthyroidism and ophthalmopathy. Authors of the study amplified TCR beta CDR3 regions from RNA transcripts. The primer set for the first-round RT-PCR of the TCR CDR3 was HTBI. TCRdb redid the calling of the multiplex PCR reads with MiXCR, one entry per CDR3 protein. This table has hundreds of thousands of distinct CDR3 sequences, under 20% appearing once. Study observations and caveats: Also found in blood were most expanded thyroid clonotypes above 0.001.

Exclusion criteria comprised uncontrolled infection, other autoimmune disease, pregnancy or lactation. This clonotype was seen ten or more times. Its target is not known. Material for sequencing was blood. The clonotype comes from a woman aged 25 to 45 with Graves' hyperthyroidism.

CDR3 bases: TGCGCCAGCAGCCCGGGACTAGCCGATACGCAGTATTTT. Amino acids: CASSPGLADTQYF. V and J are TRBV5-1 and TRBJ2-3, with 9 bases that match TRBD2. V lost 4 bases and J lost 6; bases outside the gene matches: 3. The CDR3 runs to 13 residues. CDR1 and CDR2 (germline): SGHRS, YFSETQ.